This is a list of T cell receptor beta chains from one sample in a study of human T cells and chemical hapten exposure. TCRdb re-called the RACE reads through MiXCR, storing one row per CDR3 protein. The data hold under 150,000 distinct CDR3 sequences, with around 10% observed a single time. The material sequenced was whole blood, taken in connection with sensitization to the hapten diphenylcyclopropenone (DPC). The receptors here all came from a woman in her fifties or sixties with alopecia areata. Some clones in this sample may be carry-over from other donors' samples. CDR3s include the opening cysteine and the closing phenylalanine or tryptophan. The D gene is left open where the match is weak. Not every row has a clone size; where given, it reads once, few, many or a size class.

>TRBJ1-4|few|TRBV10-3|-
TGTGCCATCAGTGAACGACCGAGTAATGAAAAACTGTTTTTT
CAISERPSNEKLFF
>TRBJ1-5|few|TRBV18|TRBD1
TGTGCCAGCTCACACGGACAGGCGGGAAGCAATCAGCCCCAGCATTTT
CASSHGQAGSNQPQHF
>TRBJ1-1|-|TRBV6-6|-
TGTGCCAGCAGTTCTTCAGGGAACACTGAAGCTTTCTTT
CASSSSGNTEAFF
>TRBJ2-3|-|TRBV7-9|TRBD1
TGTGCCAGCAGCAAAGGACAGGAGCCCACAGATACGCAGTATTTT
CASSKGQEPTDTQYF
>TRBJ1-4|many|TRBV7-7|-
TGTGCCAGCAGCCTCGGTACAACTAATGAAAAACTGTTTTTT
CASSLGTTNEKLFF
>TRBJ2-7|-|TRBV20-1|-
TGCAGTGCTAGTAACATAGGCGTTTCCTACGAGCAGTACTTC
CSASNIGVSYEQYF
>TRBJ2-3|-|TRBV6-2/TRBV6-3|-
TGTGCCAGCAGTTACCCTTCTACAGATACGCAGTATTTT
CASSYPSTDTQYF
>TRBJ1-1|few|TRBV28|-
TGTGCCAGCAGTTGGACCGGGCGCCGAGAAGCTTTCTTT
CASSWTGRREAFF
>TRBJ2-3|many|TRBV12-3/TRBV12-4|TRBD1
TGTGCCAGCAGACCCGGGACAGGGAGAGCAGATACGCAGTATTTT
CASRPGTGRADTQYF
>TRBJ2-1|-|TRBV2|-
TGTGCCAGCAGTGAGTTCGACGAGCAGTTCTTC
CASSEFDEQFF
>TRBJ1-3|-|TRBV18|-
TGTGCCAGCACACCAGGAGTGGAAAACCGAAACACCATATATTTT
CASTPGVENRNTIYF
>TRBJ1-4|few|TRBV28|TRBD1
TGTGCCAGCAGCCCCACAGGGGATCGGGAAAAACTGTTTTTT
CASSPTGDREKLFF
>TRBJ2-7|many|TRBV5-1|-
TGCGCCAGCAGCATACTTGCCGGGGCCGAGCAGTACTTC
CASSILAGAEQYF
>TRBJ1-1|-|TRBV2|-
TGTGCCAGCAGGGAGCTTCGGGACACTGAAGCTTTCTTT
CASRELRDTEAFF
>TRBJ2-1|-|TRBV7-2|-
TGTGCCAGCAAGATAAAGGGAAACAATGAGCAGTTCTTC
CASKIKGNNEQFF
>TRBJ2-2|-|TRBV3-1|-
TGTGCCAGCAGCAACTGGACGAGAACCGGGGAGCTGTTTTTT
CASSNWTRTGELFF
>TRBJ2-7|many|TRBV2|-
TGTGCCAGCAGGCGGAGTAAATGGCAGGGCCAGTACGAGCAGTACTTC
CASRRSKWQGQYEQYF
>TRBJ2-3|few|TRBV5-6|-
TGTGCCAGCAGCCTGAGGACCTCCTGGGCAGATACGCAGTATTTT
CASSLRTSWADTQYF
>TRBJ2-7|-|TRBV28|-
TGTGCCAGCAAGTCCGGGGGAAGCTCCTACGAGCAGTACTTC
CASKSGGSSYEQYF
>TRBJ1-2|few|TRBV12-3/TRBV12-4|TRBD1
TGTGCCAGCAGCATTACAGGGGCACTCTATGGCTACACCTTC
CASSITGALYGYTF
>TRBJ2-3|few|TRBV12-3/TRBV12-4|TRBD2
TGTGCCAGCAGTCCGGAACCACTAGCGGGAGGCGGAGATACGCAGTATTTT
CASSPEPLAGGGDTQYF
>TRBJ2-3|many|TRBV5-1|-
TGCGCCAGCAGCTTGGAAGCAGATACGCAGTATTTT
CASSLEADTQYF
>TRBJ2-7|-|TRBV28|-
TGTGCCAGCACCCGGGCGAACTCCTACGAGCAGTACTTC
CASTRANSYEQYF
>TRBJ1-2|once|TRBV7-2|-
TGTGCCAGCAGCTTACGGCCAGGAGATGGCTACACCTTC
CASSLRPGDGYTF
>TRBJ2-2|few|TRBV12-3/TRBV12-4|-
TGTGCCAGCAGGACACAGGGCGGATGGGCGACCGGGGAGCTGTTTTTT
CASRTQGGWATGELFF
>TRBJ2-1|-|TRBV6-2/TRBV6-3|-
TGTGCCAGCAGCGACACTGAGCAGTTCTTC
CASSDTEQFF
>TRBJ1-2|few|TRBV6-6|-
TGTGCCAGCAGGACACAGGGAGGCTACACCTTC
CASRTQGGYTF
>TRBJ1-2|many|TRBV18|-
TGTGCCAGCTCACCACCGGGGGAGAGGAGCTATGGCTACACCTTC
CASSPPGERSYGYTF
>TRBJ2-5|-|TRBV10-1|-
TGCGCCAGCAGTCAGGACTCGCTAGAGACCCAGTACTTC
CASSQDSLETQYF
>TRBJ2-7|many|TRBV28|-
TGTGCCAGCAGACCCCCGGTCACCTCCGAGCAGTACTTC
CASRPPVTSEQYF
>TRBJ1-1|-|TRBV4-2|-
TGTGCCAGCAGCCAAGACCCGGGGAGAGCTTTCTTT
CASSQDPGRAFF
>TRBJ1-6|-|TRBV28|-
TGTGCCAGCAGTTTACCGCGCCTGGGCCTCCACTTT
CASSLPRLGLHF
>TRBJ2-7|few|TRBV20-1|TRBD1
TGCAGTGCTAGAGAGGGGACAGGGGCCTACGAGCAGTACTTC
CSAREGTGAYEQYF
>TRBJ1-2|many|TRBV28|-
TGTGCCAGCAACAGGGCCTTCCTCTATGGCTACACCTTC
CASNRAFLYGYTF
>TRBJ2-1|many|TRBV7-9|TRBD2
TGTGCCAGCAGCCCGACTAGCGGGCTCCACAATGAGCAGTTCTTC
CASSPTSGLHNEQFF
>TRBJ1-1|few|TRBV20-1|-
TGCAGTGCTATAAGGATGGGACTGGATTACGGTGAAGCTTTCTTT
CSAIRMGLDYGEAFF
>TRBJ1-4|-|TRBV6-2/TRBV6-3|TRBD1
TGTGCCAGCTCCGGGACAGTTGAAAAACTGTTTTTT
CASSGTVEKLFF
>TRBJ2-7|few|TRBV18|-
TGTGCCAGCTCACCACTAGCAAAGGGGGAAAACGAGCAGTACTTC
CASSPLAKGENEQYF
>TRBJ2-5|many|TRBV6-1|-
TGTGCCAGCAGTGAAGAAACAGGGTTAAAGACCCAGTACTTC
CASSEETGLKTQYF
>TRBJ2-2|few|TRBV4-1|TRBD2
TGCGCCAGCAGCCAACTAGGACTAGCGGGGTCTCCTTGGCTCTCCGGGGAGCTGTTTTTT
CASSQLGLAGSPWLSGELFF
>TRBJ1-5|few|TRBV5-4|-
TGTGCCAGCAGCCCTGGACTGCCTTATCAGCCCCAGCATTTT
CASSPGLPYQPQHF
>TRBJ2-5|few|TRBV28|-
TGTGCCAGCAGCTCCCCAACACAAGGGATCTTC
CASSSPTQGIF
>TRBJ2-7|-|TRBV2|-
TGTGCCAGCAGTGAGGGCCCATCCTACGAGCAGTACTTC
CASSEGPSYEQYF
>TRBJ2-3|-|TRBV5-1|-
TGCGCCAGCAGCTTGGGTCCGCGACTTAGGGCAGATACGCAGTATTTT
CASSLGPRLRADTQYF
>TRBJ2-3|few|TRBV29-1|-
TGCAGCTCGAAAGCCCTAGACGGAGATACGCAGTATTTT
CSSKALDGDTQYF
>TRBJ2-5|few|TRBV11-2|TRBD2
TGTGCCAGCAGCCCCCTAGCGGGGGCTGCGGAGACCCAGTACTTC
CASSPLAGAAETQYF
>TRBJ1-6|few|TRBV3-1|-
TGTGCCAGCACCTTTGGCAGCCAAAATTCACCCCTCCACTTT
CASTFGSQNSPLHF
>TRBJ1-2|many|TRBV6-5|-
TGTGCCAGCAGTTCCCCCTCTCTACAGGGAAGAAACTATGGCTACACCTTC
CASSSPSLQGRNYGYTF
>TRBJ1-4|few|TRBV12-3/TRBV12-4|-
TGTGCCAGCAGTTTGGGGCAGGGGAACCCTAATGAAAAACTGTTTTTT
CASSLGQGNPNEKLFF
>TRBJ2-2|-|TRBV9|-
TGTGCCAGCAGCGTGGACGGACTGAACACCGGGGAGCTGTTTTTT
CASSVDGLNTGELFF